This entry is about one T cell receptor (beta chain). Its antigen has not been determined. No quality values exist for individual bases; no much larger clone is one base distant. One collaborating source in Seattle enrolled patients while the patients were actively infected and followed the patients over time throughout the course of disease. Each collaborating institution followed its own protocols to collect whole blood in K2EDTA tubes. Collaborator samples were shipped for TCRbeta analysis as frozen whole blood, isolated PBMCs, or DNA extracted from either sample type. The immunoSEQ Assay, a bias-controlled multiplex PCR, was used to amplify TCRbeta CDR3 regions from genomic DNA. The study's processing was this. The number of nucleated cells in each sample was estimated by amplification of reference gene primers within the assay. To quantify the absolute abundance of each unique TCRbeta CDR3 rearrangement, sequence reads were collapsed and filtered. Productive Simpson clonality was computed per sample as the square root of Simpson's diversity index over productive rearrangements. This immuneACCESS table, as held by TCRdb, lists in-frame sequences with V and J called but not all clones. Of the missing ones, under half trace to an unresolved V gene in checked studies; the others have no known cause. The V and J calls and the clone size are those of that table, but D and trimming were determined from the DNA. This sample lists about 480,000 clones; roughly 89% were detected once. The ten largest account for over 0.7% of the sample.

The sample is drawn from a study of blood T cell repertoires in COVID-19 (dated by TCRdb to 2018 to 2020). About the investigation overall: Collaborator samples came from the United States, Italy and Spain and covered acute and convalescent phases of COVID-19. The samples were drawn from two sources: the first 160 participants of the ongoing ImmuneRACE study, and 1,200 or so subjects contributed by 6 global collaborators. The dataset comprised deeply sampled blood TCRbeta repertoires from subjects exposed to, actively infected with, or recovered from COVID-19. Where HLA class I and class II types were available, the types were taken from metadata supplied by the sample provider, not from assay-based typing. A de-identified subject ID, COVID-19 status, age in years and sex were almost always included in the sample metadata. The material from the prospective study consisted of cDNA or gDNA derived from T cells, B-cell-depleted T cells, or PBMCs. The repertoires were released in a freely available public database meant as a resource for research on the immune response to SARS-CoV-2.

The CDR3 starts with the cysteine, ends with the phenylalanine, and has 14 residues. Just CDR3 DNA is preserved here, 42 bases in frame from base 1. Relative to germline, V is 5 bases shorter and J is 5 bases shorter, with 12 bases between their ends. Reading the germline V gene gives CDR1 SGHVS and CDR2 FQNEAQ. The investigation overall reported the following: The amount of clinical and demographic metadata varied by source and participant and was provided uncurated.

The chain couples TRBV7-8 to TRBJ2-2; tentative D gene TRBD1, with 5 bases matching. Sequenced material: peripheral blood. The sequence was obtained from a man between 18 and 29 years old with COVID-19, enrolled during active disease. CDR3 region: CASSQGVQTGELFF. The DNA reads as follows: TGTGCCAGCAGCCAAGGGGTGCAGACCGGGGAGCTGTTTTTT.